This T cell receptor beta chain was found in a study of response to subunit inactivated influenza vaccine (dated by TCRdb to the late 2010s). For the study in its entirety: The study used deep quantitative T cell receptor repertoire profiling to track responses to a trivalent subunit inactivated influenza vaccine. Findings and caveats that apply to the study as a whole: According to the authors, only a limited number of new T cells may be recruited by each seasonal influenza vaccination.

The method was RT-PCR. Sequencing was carried out with an Illumina HiSeq 2500. TCRdb redid the processing of the public reads, applying fastp at Q25 and MiXCR, and retained in-frame beta chains. Each CDR3 protein appears once, grouped with its most common genes and DNA. Within this sample are about 500,000 distinct CDR3 sequences, with approximately 15% of them counted one time only. The ten most abundant clones make up less than 4% of the sample. V lost 6 bases and J lost 0 bases; the stretch between them is 18 bases long. CDR1 MDHEN and CDR2 SYDVKM were looked up in the germline V gene. The CDR3 measures 18 amino acids from cysteine to phenylalanine. This entry keeps only the CDR3 DNA: 54 bases, framed from base 1. As for this clonotype: What antigen it recognizes has not been identified. Base qualities are not recorded, but no much larger clone differs from it by a single base.

The source of this sequence is a man aged 50-75 years who received an inactivated influenza vaccine. Donor details come from another sample of the same person, matched by shared clones. The chain couples TRBV28 to TRBJ2-6, and possibly TRBD1, on 6 matching bases. This sample comprised CD4+ T cells sorted from PBMCs, obtained about 24 months after vaccination. The CDR3 has the sequence CASSSPVQGISGANVLTF. The DNA sequence is as follows: TGTGCCAGCAGCTCTCCCGTACAGGGAATCTCTGGGGCCAACGTCCTGACTTTC.